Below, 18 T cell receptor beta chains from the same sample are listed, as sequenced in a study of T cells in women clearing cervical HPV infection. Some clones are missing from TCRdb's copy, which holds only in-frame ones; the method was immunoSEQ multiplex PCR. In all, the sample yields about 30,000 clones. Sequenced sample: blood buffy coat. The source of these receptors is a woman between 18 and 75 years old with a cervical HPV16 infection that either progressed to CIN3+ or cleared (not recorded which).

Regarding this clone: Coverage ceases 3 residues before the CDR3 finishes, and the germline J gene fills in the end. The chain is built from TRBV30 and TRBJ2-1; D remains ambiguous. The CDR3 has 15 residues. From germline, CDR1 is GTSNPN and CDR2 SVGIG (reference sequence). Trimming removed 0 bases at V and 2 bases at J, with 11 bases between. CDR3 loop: CAWSVTALAYNEQFF. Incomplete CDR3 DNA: TGTGCCTGGAGTGTAACTGCCCTAGCCTACAATGAG.

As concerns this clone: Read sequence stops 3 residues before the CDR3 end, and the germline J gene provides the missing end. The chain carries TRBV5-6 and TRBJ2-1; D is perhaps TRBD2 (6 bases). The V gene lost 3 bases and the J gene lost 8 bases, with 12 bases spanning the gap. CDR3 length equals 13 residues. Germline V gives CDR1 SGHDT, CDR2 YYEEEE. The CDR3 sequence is CASSWRGGDEQFF. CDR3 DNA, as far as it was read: TGTGCCAGCAGCTGGCGGGGCGGGGATGAG.

CDR3: CASTRDSWGNIQYF. The covered CDR3 bases are TGTGCCAGCACCCGGGACTCCTGGGGCAACATT. The chain combines TRBV6-2 or TRBV6-3 with TRBJ2-4; D may be TRBD2 (6 bases). Read data end 3 residues before the CDR3 end; the end is taken from the germline J gene. The CDR3 sequence is 14 residues long. The germline V and J ends were trimmed by 7 bases and 7 bases, with 17 bases remaining between them. From germline, CDR1 is MNHEY and CDR2 SVGEGT.

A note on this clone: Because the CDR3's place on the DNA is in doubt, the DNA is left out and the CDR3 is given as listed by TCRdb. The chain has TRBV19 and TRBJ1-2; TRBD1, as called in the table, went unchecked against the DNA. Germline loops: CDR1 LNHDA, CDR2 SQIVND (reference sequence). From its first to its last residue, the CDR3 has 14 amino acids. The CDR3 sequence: CASTSGQGAGGYTF.

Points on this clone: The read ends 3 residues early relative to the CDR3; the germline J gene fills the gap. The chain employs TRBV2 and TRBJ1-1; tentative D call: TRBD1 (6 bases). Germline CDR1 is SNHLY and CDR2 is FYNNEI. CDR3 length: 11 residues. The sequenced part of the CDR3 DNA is TGTGCCAGCAGTCAAGGGGGGGTA. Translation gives CASSQGGV. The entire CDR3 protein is CASSQGGVAFF. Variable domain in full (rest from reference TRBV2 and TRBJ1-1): EPEVTQTPSHQVTQMGQEVILRCVPISNHLYFYWYRQILGQKVEFLVSFYNNEISEKSEIFDDQFSVERPDGSNFTLKIRSTKLEDSAMYFCASSQGGVAFFGQGTRLTVV.

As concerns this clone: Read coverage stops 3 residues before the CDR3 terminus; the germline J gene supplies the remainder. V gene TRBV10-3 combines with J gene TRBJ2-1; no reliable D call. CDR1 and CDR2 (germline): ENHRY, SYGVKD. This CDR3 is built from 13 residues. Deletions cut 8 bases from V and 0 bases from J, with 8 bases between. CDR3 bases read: TGTGCCATCTCACAAAGCTCCTACAATGAG. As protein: CAISQSSYNE. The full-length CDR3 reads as CAISQSSYNEQFF.

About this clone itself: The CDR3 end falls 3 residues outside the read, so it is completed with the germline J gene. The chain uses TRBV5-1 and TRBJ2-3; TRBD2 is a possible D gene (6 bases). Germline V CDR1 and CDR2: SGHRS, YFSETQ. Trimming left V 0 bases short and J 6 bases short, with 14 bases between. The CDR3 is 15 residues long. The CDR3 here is CASSLAPTRGDTQYF. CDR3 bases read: TGCGCCAGCAGCTTGGCGCCGACTAGGGGTGATACG.

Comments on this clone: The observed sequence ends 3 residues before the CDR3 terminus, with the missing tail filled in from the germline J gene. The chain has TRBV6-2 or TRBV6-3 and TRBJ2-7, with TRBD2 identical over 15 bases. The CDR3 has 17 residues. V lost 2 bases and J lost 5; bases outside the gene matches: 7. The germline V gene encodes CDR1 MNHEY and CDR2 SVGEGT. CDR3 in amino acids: CASSYTMGLAGGHEQYF. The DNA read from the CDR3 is TGTGCCAGCAGTTACACTATGGGACTAGCGGGAGGCCACGAG.

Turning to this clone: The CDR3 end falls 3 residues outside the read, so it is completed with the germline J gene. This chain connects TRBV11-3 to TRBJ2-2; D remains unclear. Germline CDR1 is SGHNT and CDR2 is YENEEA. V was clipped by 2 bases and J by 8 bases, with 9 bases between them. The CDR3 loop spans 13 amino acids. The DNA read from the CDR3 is TGTGCCAGCAGCTTACAGACTCCTGGGGAG. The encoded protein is CASSLQTPGE. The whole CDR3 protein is CASSLQTPGELFF. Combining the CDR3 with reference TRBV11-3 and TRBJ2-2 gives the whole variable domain EAGVVQSPRYKIIEKKQPVAFWCNPISGHNTLYWYLQNLGQGPELLIRYENEEAVDDSQLPKDRFSAERLKGVDSTLKIQPAELGDSAVYLCASSLQTPGELFFGEGSRLTVL.

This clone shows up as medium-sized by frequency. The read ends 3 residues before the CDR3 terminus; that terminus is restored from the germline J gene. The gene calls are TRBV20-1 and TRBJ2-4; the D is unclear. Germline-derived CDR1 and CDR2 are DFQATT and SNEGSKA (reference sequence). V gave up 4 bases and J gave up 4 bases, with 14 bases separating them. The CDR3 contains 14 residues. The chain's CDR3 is CSANGQVLKNIQYF. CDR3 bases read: TGCAGTGCTAATGGGCAGGTCTTAAAAAACATT.

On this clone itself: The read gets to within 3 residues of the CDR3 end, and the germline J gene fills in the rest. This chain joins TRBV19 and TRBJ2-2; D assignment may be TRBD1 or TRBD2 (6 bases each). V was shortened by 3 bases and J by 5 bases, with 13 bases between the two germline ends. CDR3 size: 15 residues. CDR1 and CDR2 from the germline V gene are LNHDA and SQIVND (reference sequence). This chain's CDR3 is CASSIYTGRTGELFF. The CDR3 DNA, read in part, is TGTGCCAGTAGTATCTATACAGGGAGGACCGGGGAG.

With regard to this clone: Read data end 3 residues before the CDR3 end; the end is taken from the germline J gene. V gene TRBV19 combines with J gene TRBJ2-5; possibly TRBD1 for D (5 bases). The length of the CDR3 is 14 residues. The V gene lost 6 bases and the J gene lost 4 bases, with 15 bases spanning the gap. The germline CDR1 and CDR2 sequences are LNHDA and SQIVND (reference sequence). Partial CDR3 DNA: TGTGCCAGTAGCATTCGCAGGGATAGAGAGACC. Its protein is CASSIRRDRET. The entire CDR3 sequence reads CASSIRRDRETQYF.

CDR3 amino acids: CASSPTGNTEAFF. The covered CDR3 bases are TGTGCCAGCAGCCCGACAGGGAACACTGAA. The V call is TRBV7-3, the J call TRBJ1-1; perhaps TRBD1 as D (6 bases). The DNA ends 3 residues before the CDR3 does, and the rest of the CDR3 is filled in from the germline J gene. V was pared by 5 bases and J by 1 base, with 8 bases between. This CDR3 spans 13 amino acids. The germline CDR1 and CDR2 sequences are SGHTA and FQGTGA.

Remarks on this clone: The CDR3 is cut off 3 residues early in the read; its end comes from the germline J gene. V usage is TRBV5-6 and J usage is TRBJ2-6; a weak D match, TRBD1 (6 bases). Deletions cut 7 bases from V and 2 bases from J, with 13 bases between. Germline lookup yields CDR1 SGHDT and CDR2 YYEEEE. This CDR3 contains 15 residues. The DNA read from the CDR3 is TGTGCCAGCTTTGGGGCAGGGGCTGGGGCCAACGTC. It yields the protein CASFGAGAGANV. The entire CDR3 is CASFGAGAGANVLTF.

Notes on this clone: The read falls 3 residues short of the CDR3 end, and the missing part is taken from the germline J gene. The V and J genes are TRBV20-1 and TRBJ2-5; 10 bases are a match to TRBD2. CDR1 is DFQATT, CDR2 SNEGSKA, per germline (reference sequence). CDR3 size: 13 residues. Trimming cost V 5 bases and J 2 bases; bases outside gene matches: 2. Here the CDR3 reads CSALAGVQETQYF. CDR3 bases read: TGCAGTGCTCTAGCGGGGGTACAAGAGACC.

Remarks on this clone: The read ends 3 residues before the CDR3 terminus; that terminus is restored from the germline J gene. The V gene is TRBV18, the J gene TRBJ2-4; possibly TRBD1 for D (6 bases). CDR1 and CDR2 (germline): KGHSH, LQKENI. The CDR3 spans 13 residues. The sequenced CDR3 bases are TGTGCCAGCTCACTCGGGACAAACTATGGT. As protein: CASSLGTNYG. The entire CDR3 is CASSLGTNYGQYF.

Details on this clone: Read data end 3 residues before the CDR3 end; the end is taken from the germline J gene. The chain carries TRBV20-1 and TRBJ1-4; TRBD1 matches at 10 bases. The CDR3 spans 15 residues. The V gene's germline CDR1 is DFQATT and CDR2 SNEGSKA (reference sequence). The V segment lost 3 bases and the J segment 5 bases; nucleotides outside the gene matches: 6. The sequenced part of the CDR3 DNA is TGCAGTGCTAGCCGGGACAGGGGCTCAAATGAAAAA. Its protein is CSASRDRGSNEK. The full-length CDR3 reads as CSASRDRGSNEKLFF.

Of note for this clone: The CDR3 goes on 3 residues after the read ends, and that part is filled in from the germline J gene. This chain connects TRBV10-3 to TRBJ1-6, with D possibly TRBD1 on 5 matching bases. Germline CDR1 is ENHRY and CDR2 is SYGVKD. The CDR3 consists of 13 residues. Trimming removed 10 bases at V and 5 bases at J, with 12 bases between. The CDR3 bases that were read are TGTGCCAATTCCGGACAAGATAATTCACCC. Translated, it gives CANSGQDNSP. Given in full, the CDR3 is CANSGQDNSPLHF.